This T cell receptor (beta chain) appears in the sequencing data of a study of vaccination and CD4 T cells after COVID-19 (dated by TCRdb to the early 2020s). With regard to the full study: Convalescent patients had a positive SARS-CoV-2 result on nasal swab PCR, and of these patients, several had mild disease and one had severe disease. Post-vaccine blood samples were taken a median of about 77 days after the second vaccine dose, with a range of about 14 to 241 days. Overlapping spike peptide pools from SARS-CoV-2 and from the common cold coronaviruses HCoV-NL63, HCoV-OC43 and HCoV-229E were used as culture stimuli. Post-COVID blood samples were collected from convalescent patients a median of around 96 days after diagnosis, with a range of roughly 30 to 161 days. As controls, cultures received a CEFX viral epitope pool (the positive control), an HIV-1 Nef peptide pool (the negative control), or no peptide at all. In the convalescent cohort there were six males and four females, among whom were two Hispanic individuals, seven Caucasians, two Asians and one multiracial person. In over 8 COVID-19 convalescent patients and a handful of infection-naive healthy vaccine recipients, researchers compared the spike-specific CD4+ TCR repertoire from before mRNA vaccination with the repertoire from after. Each participant got two doses of either the Pfizer-BioNTech BNT162b2 vaccine (n=8) or the Moderna mRNA-1273 vaccine (n=2).

What the research found in general, with its limitations: The median count of SARS-CoV-2-reactive clonotypes went up from around 23 after infection to 30 to 40 after vaccination, although the change was not significant. In convalescent patients, a median approximately 83% of post-vaccine SARS-CoV-2-reactive clones were detected only after vaccination, and vaccine-specific priming was suggested by this finding. In convalescent patients, nearly all vaccine-specific clones (304 of 307) were found to be mono-reactive for SARS-CoV-2 spike rather than cross-reactive with common cold coronaviruses. The number of convalescent patients in the study was relatively small, and the study did not examine early timepoints following natural infection.

Regarding this clonotype: Its antigen specificity is not known. No much larger clone is present one base from it, and per-base qualities are unavailable.

Receptor amplification or capture employed PCR. DNA from cultured CD4+ T cells was subjected to TCR sequencing with the Oncomine TCR Beta short-read assay at the Johns Hopkins FTIC core. The QIAamp micro DNA kit was used to extract genomic DNA from the cultured CD4+ T cells. Oncomine TCR Beta libraries from cultured CD4+ T cells were pooled with unique dual indexes and sequenced on an Illumina iSeq 100. The paper's processing steps were these. Non-productive sequences were removed, and CDR3s not starting with C, not ending with F or W, or shorter than 7 amino acids were discarded. Antigen-specific clonotypes were identified using the MANAFEST web application through comparison of peptide-stimulated wells with reference and other culture wells. To be called positive, a clone needed an FDR below 0.05, an odds ratio above 5, and a productive frequency above 0.1% in at least two of three replicate wells. A clonotype was classed as cross-reactive if the clonotype showed significant expansion both in SARS-CoV-2 spike wells and in at least one common cold coronavirus spike condition. Similarity between CDR3 sequences was evaluated in R version 3.6.1 using Levenshtein distances (stringdist) and unrooted phylogenetic trees (ape). TCRdb reprocessing: public reads trimmed at Q25 with fastp, clones called with MiXCR, in-frame beta chains kept. Each entry merges the rows of one CDR3 protein and shows their most common DNA and genes. The V and J calls follow TCRdb's processing rather than the paper's. Present in this sample are approximately 25,000 distinct CDR3 sequences, less than 70% of which were seen just once. The top ten constitute over 7.5% of the sample.

CDR3 length: 15 amino acids, cysteine to phenylalanine. Only the CDR3 DNA stays, 45 bases, in frame from base 1. CDR1 and CDR2, looked up from the germline V gene, are KGHDR and SFDVKD. V was cut back by 2 bases and J by 0 bases, leaving a gap of 10 bases between them. The treatment or condition label of this sample denotes: roughly 10-day PBMC culture with coronavirus spike peptide pools or control peptides (ViraFEST assay). The ViraFEST assay, used in the study, expanded antigen-specific T cells with peptide pools and then identified the expanded clonotypes through TCR sequencing. The convalescent patients' positive SARS-CoV-2 PCR tests fell between March and December 2020, which was before the Alpha, Beta and Delta variants emerged in the United States. PBMCs were cultured at 1.5 million to 2 million per well in IMDM supplemented with about 5.5% human AB serum and 8.5 to 10 IU/ml IL-2, with roughly 9.5 ug/ml peptide pools added. On days 3 and 7, half of the culture medium was replaced with fresh IL-2-containing medium. Once the cells had been in culture for less than 12 days, the EasySep CD4+ T cell isolation kit was used to isolate CD4+ T cells by negative selection. Ficoll-Paque Plus gradient centrifugation was used to isolate PBMCs from whole blood, and the isolated PBMCs were then either used fresh or cryopreserved at -140C. Each culture condition was generally run in triplicate wells.

This sequence uses TRBV24-1 and TRBJ2-7; the D segment could be TRBD2, given 5 matching bases. The origin of this receptor is a human donor who had recovered from COVID-19. Sequenced sample: CD4+ T cells from blood, cultured in vitro. In nucleotide form, the sequence is TGTGCCACCAGTGATTCCCGGACTCGCTCCTACGAGCAGTACTTC. Its protein reads: CATSDSRTRSYEQYF.